This is a list of T cell receptor beta chains from one sample in a study of T cells expressing NK-cell markers. For each CDR3 protein, TCRdb gives one entry from its re-call of the 5' RACE reads, without DNA. The sample table includes fewer than 7,500 distinct CDR3 sequences. The specimen sequenced was blood T cells: a sorted CD56 or NKG2C T cell subset, CD4+ or CD8+ T cells, or bulk PBMC T cells (not recorded which). Receptors originate from a man aged 18 to 35 in good health. Each CDR3 is given with its conserved first and last residue. The listing skips clone size in some rows; elsewhere it reads once, few, many or a size class.

TRBV11-2	NA	TRBJ2-1	CASSPRSLTYNEQFF
TRBV10-3	NA	TRBJ1-2	CAISVDQGIDGYTF
TRBV6-1	NA	TRBJ2-2	CASSSPRTGNTGELFF
TRBV11-2	NA	TRBJ2-3	CASSLLAGRSDTQYF
TRBV7-3	NA	TRBJ2-7	CASSFYYEQYF
TRBV6-2/TRBV6-3	NA	TRBJ1-2	CASIQQGHYGYTF
TRBV11-2	NA	TRBJ2-1	CASSLSGGAYNEQFF
TRBV4-1	NA	TRBJ2-3	CASSSGGYLTDTQYF
TRBV6-1	NA	TRBJ1-4	CASSRGTSTNEKLFF
TRBV6-4	NA	TRBJ2-1	CASSEEGAQQYEQFF
TRBV15	NA	TRBJ2-1	CATSRDALAVHNEQFF
TRBV12-3/TRBV12-4	NA	TRBJ1-6	CASSFQYSPLHF
TRBV5-5	NA	TRBJ2-2	CASSFTRLAGANTGELFF
TRBV24-1	medium-sized	TRBJ1-2	CATSDATRANYGYTF
TRBV7-6	NA	TRBJ2-2	CASSLVVASGTRNTGELFF
TRBV7-6	NA	TRBJ2-1	CASSLAQNSGGSYNEQFF
TRBV20-1	NA	TRBJ2-5	CSAREVAPQETQYF
TRBV20-1	NA	TRBJ2-2	CSARDTSGGDTGELFF
TRBV7-2	NA	TRBJ2-3	CASRRGGDTQYF
TRBV15	NA	TRBJ2-7	CATGFGASYEQYF
TRBV7-9	NA	TRBJ2-1	CASSLGDSGTPYYNEQFF